This record concerns one T cell receptor (beta chain) sequence. The antigen is not known. The sample comes from a study of CD4 T cells in relation to SARS-CoV-2 and coronaviruses. CD4+ T cells from unexposed donors were obtained before the COVID-19 pandemic (2011-2018). CD4+ T cells were isolated from the cells after around 11 days of culture. Unexposed-donor CD4+ T cells were probed with SARS-CoV-2 S/N and four cold-coronavirus spikes, cells permitting. Half the medium was replaced with IL-2 medium on days 3 and 7. General study findings and limits: Each donor contributed either pre-pandemic or post-infection samples, not both.

Libraries were prepared by immunoSEQ multiplex PCR; TCRdb keeps only in-frame clonotypes and omits some of them. This sample has some 20,000 clones, with around 73% found just once. Trimming shortened V by 1 base and J by 1 base, and 7 bases separated the two germline ends. The germline V gene has CDR1 SGHAT and CDR2 FQDESV (reference sequence). This CDR3 has 14 residues. This receptor was obtained from a human donor in good health. The V call is TRBV11-1, the J call TRBJ1-1; D gene uncertain. The sample consisted of CD4+ T cells from PBMCs, cultured in vitro. The CDR3 bases are TGTGCCAGCAGCTTAGGGCAGACGAACACTGAAGCTTTCTTT. Translating gives CASSLGQTNTEAFF.